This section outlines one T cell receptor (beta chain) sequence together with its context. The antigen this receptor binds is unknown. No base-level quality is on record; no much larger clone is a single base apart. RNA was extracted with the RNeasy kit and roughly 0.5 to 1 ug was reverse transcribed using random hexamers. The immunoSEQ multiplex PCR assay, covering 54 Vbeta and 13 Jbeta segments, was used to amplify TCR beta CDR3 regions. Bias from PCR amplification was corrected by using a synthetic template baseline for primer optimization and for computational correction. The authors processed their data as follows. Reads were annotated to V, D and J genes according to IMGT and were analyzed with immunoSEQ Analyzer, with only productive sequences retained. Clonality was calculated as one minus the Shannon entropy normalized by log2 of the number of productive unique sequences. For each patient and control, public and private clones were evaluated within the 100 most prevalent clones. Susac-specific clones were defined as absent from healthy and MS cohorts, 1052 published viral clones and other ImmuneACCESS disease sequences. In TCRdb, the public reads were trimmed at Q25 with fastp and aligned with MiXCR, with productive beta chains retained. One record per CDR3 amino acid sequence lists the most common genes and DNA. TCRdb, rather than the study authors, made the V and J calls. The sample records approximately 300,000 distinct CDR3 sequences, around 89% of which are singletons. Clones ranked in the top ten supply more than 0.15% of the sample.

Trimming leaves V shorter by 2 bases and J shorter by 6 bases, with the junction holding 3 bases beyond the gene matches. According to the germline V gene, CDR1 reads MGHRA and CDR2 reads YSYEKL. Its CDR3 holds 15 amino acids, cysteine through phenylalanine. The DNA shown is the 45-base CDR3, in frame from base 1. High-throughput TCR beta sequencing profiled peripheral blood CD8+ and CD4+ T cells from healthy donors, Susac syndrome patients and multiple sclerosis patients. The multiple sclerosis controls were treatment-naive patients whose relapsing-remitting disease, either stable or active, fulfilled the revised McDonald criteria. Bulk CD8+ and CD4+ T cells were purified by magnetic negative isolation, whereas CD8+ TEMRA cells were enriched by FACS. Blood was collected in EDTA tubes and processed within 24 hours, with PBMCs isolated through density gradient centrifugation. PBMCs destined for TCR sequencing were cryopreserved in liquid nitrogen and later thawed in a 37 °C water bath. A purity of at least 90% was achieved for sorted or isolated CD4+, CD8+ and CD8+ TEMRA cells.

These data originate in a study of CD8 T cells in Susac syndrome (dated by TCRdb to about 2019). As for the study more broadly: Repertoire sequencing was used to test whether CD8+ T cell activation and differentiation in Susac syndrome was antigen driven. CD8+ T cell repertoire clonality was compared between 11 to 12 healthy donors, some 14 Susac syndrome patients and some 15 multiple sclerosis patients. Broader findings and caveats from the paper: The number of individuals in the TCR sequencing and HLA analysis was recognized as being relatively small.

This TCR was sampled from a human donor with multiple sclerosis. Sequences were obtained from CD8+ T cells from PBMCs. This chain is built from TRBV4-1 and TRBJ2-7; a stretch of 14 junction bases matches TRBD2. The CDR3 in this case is CASSQTGLAGAEQYF. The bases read TGCGCCAGCAGCCAAACGGGACTAGCGGGGGCCGAGCAGTACTTC.